Listed below are T cell receptor beta chains from one sample, sequenced in a study of shared clonotypes between healthy human individuals. Generated by immunoSEQ multiplex PCR, the TCRdb table keeps only in-frame clones and is missing some. Seen here are 2 million to 2.5 million clones, around 93% observed once, and the top ten hold 1.5% to 2%. What was sequenced was naive CD8+ T cells from PBMCs. The receptors shown here come from a man in his late teens or twenties in good health. Some clones in this sample may be carry-over from other donors' samples. Each CDR3 is given with its conserved first and last residue. A D gene is named only where the DNA matches it firmly. Clone size, where shown, is once, few, many, or a class for clones that have expanded.

size	V	J	D	CDR3	DNA
.	TRBV7-9	TRBJ2-3	.	CASSLGNPSTDTQYF	TGTGCCAGCAGCTTGGGGAACCCTAGCACAGATACGCAGTATTTT
.	TRBV10-3	TRBJ1-4	.	CAISDSEKLFF	TGTGCCATCAGTGATTCGGAAAAACTGTTTTTT
.	TRBV2	TRBJ2-5	.	CASKALVGSTQYF	TGTGCCAGCAAGGCTCTAGTGGGGTCGACCCAGTACTTC
.	TRBV29-1	TRBJ1-2	.	CSVVNSYGYTF	TGCAGCGTTGTAAACAGTTATGGCTACACCTTC
few	TRBV30	TRBJ1-2	TRBD1	CACKGASGYTF	TGTGCCTGCAAGGGGGCCAGTGGCTACACCTTC
.	TRBV7-9	TRBJ1-3	.	CASSLGGRRDTIYF	TGTGCCAGCAGCTTAGGAGGGCGACGGGACACCATATATTTT
.	TRBV7-8	TRBJ2-2	.	CASSLAEDTGELFF	TGTGCCAGCAGCTTAGCAGAGGACACCGGGGAGCTGTTTTTT
.	TRBV28	TRBJ2-7	.	CASRTTGTYEQYF	TGTGCCAGCAGAACCACAGGGACCTACGAGCAGTACTTC
.	TRBV9	TRBJ2-5	TRBD1	CASSGQETDRGWEETQYF	TGTGCCAGCAGCGGACAGGAAACGGACAGGGGGTGGGAAGAGACCCAGTACTTC
.	TRBV29-1	TRBJ2-1	.	CSVATSLLNEQFF	TGCAGCGTAGCCACCTCGTTGCTCAATGAGCAGTTCTTC
.	TRBV6-5	TRBJ1-6	.	CASRGTAGSPLHF	TGTGCCAGCAGGGGGACGGCGGGTTCACCCCTCCACTTT
.	TRBV7-6	TRBJ1-1	.	CASSLAKGLGTEAFF	TGTGCCAGCAGCTTAGCGAAGGGGTTGGGCACTGAAGCTTTCTTT
.	TRBV28	TRBJ2-1	TRBD2	CASSWTSGSDEQFF	TGTGCCAGCTCCTGGACTAGCGGGAGTGATGAGCAGTTCTTC
.	TRBV6-5	TRBJ2-1	.	CASSSRSSYNEQFF	TGTGCCAGCAGCTCTCGGAGCTCCTACAATGAGCAGTTCTTC
.	TRBV27	TRBJ2-3	TRBD2	CASSPGLAVDTQYF	TGTGCCAGCAGTCCGGGACTAGCGGTGGATACGCAGTATTTT
.	TRBV5-1	TRBJ2-5	.	CASSFLGLQETQYF	TGCGCCAGCAGCTTCTTAGGGTTGCAGGAGACCCAGTACTTC
.	TRBV9	TRBJ2-7	TRBD1	CASSPTDRGPYEQYF	TGTGCCAGCAGCCCAACAGACAGGGGCCCCTACGAGCAGTACTTC
.	TRBV27	TRBJ2-2	.	CASSLGGTGELFF	TGTGCCAGCAGTTTAGGCGGGACCGGGGAGCTGTTTTTT
.	TRBV4-3	TRBJ2-3	TRBD2	CASSQERGRALADTQYF	TGCGCCAGCAGCCAAGAGCGCGGGAGGGCCTTGGCAGATACGCAGTATTTT
.	TRBV28	TRBJ2-6	.	CASTLVFFGLGWRGPGANVLTF	TGTGCCAGCACTTTGGTCTTCTTTGGCCTAGGATGGCGGGGCCCTGGGGCCAACGTCCTGACTTTC
.	TRBV9	TRBJ2-3	.	CASSVMGAYTDTQYF	TGTGCCAGCAGCGTAATGGGGGCCTACACAGATACGCAGTATTTT
.	TRBV19	TRBJ1-2	.	CASSWSAGYGYTF	TGTGCCAGTAGTTGGTCCGCGGGTTATGGCTACACCTTC
.	TRBV4-3	TRBJ1-3	.	CASSQDQGLGGNTIYF	TGCGCCAGCAGCCAAGATCAGGGATTGGGAGGCAACACCATATATTTT
.	TRBV13	TRBJ2-2	TRBD2	CASSTTGTSGTNTGELFF	TGTGCCAGCAGCACAACCGGGACTAGCGGGACCAACACCGGGGAGCTGTTTTTT
once	TRBV10-3	TRBJ2-1	.	CAISESEGLNEQFF	TGTGCCATCAGTGAGTCGGAAGGTCTTAATGAGCAGTTCTTC
.	TRBV27	TRBJ2-7	.	CASSRGPGSYEQYF	TGTGCCAGCAGCCGGGGCCCTGGCTCCTACGAGCAGTACTTC
.	TRBV19	TRBJ2-2	TRBD2	CASSMRGGVGELFF	TGTGCCAGTAGTATGCGCGGGGGAGTAGGGGAGCTGTTTTTT
.	TRBV6-4	TRBJ2-2	TRBD2	CASSALAGVATGELFF	TGTGCCAGCAGTGCGTTAGCGGGAGTAGCAACCGGGGAGCTGTTTTTT
.	TRBV11-2	TRBJ1-1	.	CASSPTGNTEAFF	TGTGCCAGCAGCCCAACAGGGAACACTGAAGCTTTCTTT
.	TRBV9	TRBJ2-7	.	CASSSNSYEQYF	TGTGCCAGCAGCTCGAACTCCTACGAGCAGTACTTC
.	TRBV7-6	TRBJ1-2	.	CASSNEDYGTNYGYTF	TGTGCCAGCAGCAACGAGGATTACGGAACTAACTATGGCTACACCTTC
.	TRBV28	TRBJ1-2	.	CASRDTGSYGYTF	TGTGCCAGCAGGGATACAGGCTCCTATGGCTACACCTTC
once	TRBV7-9	TRBJ2-7	.	CASSPPNDRTYEQYF	TGTGCCAGCAGCCCCCCAAATGACAGGACCTACGAGCAGTACTTC
.	TRBV9	TRBJ1-2	.	CASSPQDVYGYTF	TGTGCCAGCAGCCCACAAGACGTCTATGGCTACACCTTC
.	TRBV6-5	TRBJ2-5	.	CASSAGRQPRETQYF	TGTGCCAGCAGTGCAGGTCGACAGCCTCGGGAGACCCAGTACTTC
.	TRBV6-1	TRBJ1-4	.	CASTFDREGEKLFF	TGTGCCAGCACCTTTGACAGAGAGGGTGAAAAACTGTTTTTT
.	TRBV27	TRBJ1-4	.	CASKGQGFNEKLFF	TGTGCCAGCAAGGGGCAGGGGTTTAATGAAAAACTGTTTTTT
.	TRBV29-1	TRBJ2-5	.	CSVEEPPGLQETQYF	TGCAGCGTTGAAGAGCCCCCAGGGCTTCAAGAGACCCAGTACTTC
.	TRBV2	TRBJ1-5	.	CASSDPPTGQPQHF	TGTGCCAGCAGTGATCCCCCGACGGGTCAGCCCCAGCATTTT
.	TRBV5-8	TRBJ2-1	.	CASSHTEIPSSYNEQFF	TGTGCCAGCAGCCATACAGAAATCCCCAGCTCCTACAATGAGCAGTTCTTC
.	TRBV5-6	TRBJ1-1	.	CASSLGAGLRNTEAFF	TGTGCCAGCAGCTTGGGTGCTGGACTCAGGAACACTGAAGCTTTCTTT
.	TRBV7-9	TRBJ2-3	.	CASSPGITDTQYF	TGTGCCAGCAGCCCAGGTATCACAGATACGCAGTATTTT
.	TRBV6-5	TRBJ2-1	TRBD2	CASSLSGSSYNEQFF	TGTGCCAGCAGCCTTAGCGGGAGCTCCTACAATGAGCAGTTCTTC
once	TRBV19	TRBJ1-1	TRBD1	CASSIAGGFLNTEAFF	TGTGCCAGTAGTATCGCAGGGGGTTTCTTGAACACTGAAGCTTTCTTT
few	TRBV19	TRBJ1-1	.	CASWVRGNTEAFF	TGTGCCAGTTGGGTCCGGGGGAACACTGAAGCTTTCTTT